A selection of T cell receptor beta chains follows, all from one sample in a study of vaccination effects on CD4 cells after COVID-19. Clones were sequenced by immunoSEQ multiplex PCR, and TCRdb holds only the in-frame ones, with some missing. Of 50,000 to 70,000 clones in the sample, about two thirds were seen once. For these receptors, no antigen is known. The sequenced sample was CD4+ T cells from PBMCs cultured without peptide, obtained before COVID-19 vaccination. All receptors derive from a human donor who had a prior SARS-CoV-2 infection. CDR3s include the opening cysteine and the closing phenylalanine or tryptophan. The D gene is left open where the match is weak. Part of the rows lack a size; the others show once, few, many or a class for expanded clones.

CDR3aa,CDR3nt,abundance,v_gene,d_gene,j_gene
CASSLRTAWGELFF,TGTGCCAGCAGTCTTCGGACAGCATGGGGGGAGCTGTTTTTT,.,TRBV7-8,.,TRBJ2-2
CATSDFPYYGYTF,TGTGCCACCAGTGATTTTCCCTACTATGGCTACACCTTC,.,TRBV24-1,.,TRBJ1-2
CSVGGGTEAFF,TGCAGCGTCGGGGGGGGCACTGAAGCTTTCTTT,.,TRBV20-1,.,TRBJ1-1
CASSLTSGQETQYF,TGCGCCAGCAGCTTAACTAGCGGACAAGAGACCCAGTACTTC,once,TRBV5-1,TRBD2,TRBJ2-5
CASSSRTKGEPQHF,TGTGCCAGCAGTTCGAGGACGAAAGGCGAGCCCCAGCATTTT,.,TRBV6-2/TRBV6-3,.,TRBJ1-5
CASSASMNTEAFF,TGTGCCAGTAGTGCTTCAATGAACACTGAAGCTTTCTTT,.,TRBV19,.,TRBJ1-1
CASSNDRAGTQYF,TGTGCCAGCAGCAACGACAGGGCTGGTACGCAGTATTTT,.,TRBV7-2,TRBD1,TRBJ2-3
CASRPDRITDTQYF,TGTGCCAGCAGGCCAGACAGGATCACAGATACGCAGTATTTT,.,TRBV6-4,.,TRBJ2-3
CASSFYREGEKLFF,TGTGCCAGCAGCTTTTACAGGGAGGGTGAAAAACTGTTTTTT,.,TRBV5-4,.,TRBJ1-4
CASSQAVGNNEQFF,TGTGCCAGCAGCCAAGCGGTAGGGAACAATGAGCAGTTCTTC,few,TRBV3-1/TRBV3-2,.,TRBJ2-1
CASSNPQNGANVLTF,TGTGCCAGCAGCAATCCTCAGAACGGGGCCAACGTCCTGACTTTC,once,TRBV21-1,.,TRBJ2-6
CASRYDRGRWYEQYF,TGTGCCAGCAGGTACGACAGGGGTCGGTGGTACGAGCAGTACTTC,.,TRBV6-2/TRBV6-3,TRBD1,TRBJ2-7
CASSRPGRIYYNEQFF,TGTGCCAGCAGCCGACCAGGACGGATCTACTACAATGAGCAGTTCTTC,.,TRBV5-8,.,TRBJ2-1
CASINGQVNTEAFF,TGTGCCAGCATTAACGGGCAGGTCAACACTGAAGCTTTCTTT,.,TRBV6-5,.,TRBJ1-1
CAWERAETQYF,TGTGCCTGGGAGAGGGCAGAGACCCAGTACTTC,.,TRBV30,.,TRBJ2-5
CASSLDQLGAPRRPEAFF,TGTGCCAGCAGCTTAGATCAGCTCGGGGCGCCCCGACGGCCTGAAGCTTTCTTT,few,TRBV7-9,.,TRBJ1-1
CASSASPVEEQFF,TGTGCCAGCAGCGCGTCCCCCGTGGAGGAGCAGTTCTTC,.,TRBV7-2,.,TRBJ2-1
CASRLRDRGHYGYTF,TGTGCCAGCAGGCTCCGGGACAGGGGACACTATGGCTACACCTTC,few,TRBV6-4,TRBD1,TRBJ1-2
CASSVLRTLSPSANTGELFF,TGTGCCAGTAGTGTCCTCCGGACCCTGTCTCCTTCCGCGAACACCGGGGAGCTGTTTTTT,.,TRBV19,.,TRBJ2-2
CASGSERVQPQHF,TGTGCTAGTGGTTCAGAAAGGGTCCAGCCCCAGCATTTT,.,TRBV12-5,.,TRBJ1-5
CASSLREQNTGELFF,TGTGCCAGCAGCTTAAGGGAACAGAACACCGGGGAGCTGTTTTTT,.,TRBV13,.,TRBJ2-2
CASSYHGLAGINEQFF,TGTGCCAGCAGTTACCATGGACTAGCGGGAATAAATGAGCAGTTCTTC,.,TRBV6-2/TRBV6-3,TRBD2,TRBJ2-1
CASSDRAGWTDTQYF,TGTGCCAGCAGTGATCGGGCGGGGTGGACAGATACGCAGTATTTT,.,TRBV2,.,TRBJ2-3
CASSRGQGNSPLHF,TGTGCCAGCAGCAGGGGACAGGGGAATTCACCCCTCCACTTT,.,TRBV7-6,TRBD1,TRBJ1-6
CASSQTGLAAEQFF,TGTGCCAGCAGCCAAACGGGACTAGCGGCCGAGCAGTTCTTC,.,TRBV11-3,TRBD2,TRBJ2-1